This T cell receptor (beta chain) was documented in a study of T cell responses to AZD1222 COVID-19 vaccine. Looking at the study overall: Analysis merged second doses at about 4 or about 12 weeks.

Method: immunoSEQ multiplex PCR; TCRdb's copy keeps in-frame clones and lacks some. Here the sample spans some 150,000 clones, 88% being singletons. The CDR3 length is 16 residues. The germline V and J ends were trimmed by 5 bases and 4 bases, with 18 bases remaining between them. Germline loops: CDR1 MDHEN, CDR2 SYDVKM. The rearrangement joins TRBV28 to TRBJ2-1; D may match TRBD1 or TRBD2 (6 bases each). The starting material was peripheral blood, obtained on day 0 of AZD1222 vaccination. The clonotype originates from an adult in good health. For the CDR3, the DNA is TGTGCCAGCAGTCCGAACGGGGGACAAGGGTACAATGAGCAGTTCTTC. It yields the protein CASSPNGGQGYNEQFF.